These 4 T cell receptor beta chains were sequenced from one sample in a study of STAT5B mutations in CD4+ large granular lymphocyte leukemia. The table came from immunoSEQ multiplex PCR; TCRdb's copy has only in-frame clones and leaves some out. The sample has about 24,000 clones, about three quarters seen once. Sequencing input: CD4+ T cells from blood buffy coats. Receptors were obtained from a human donor in good health.

The chain recombines TRBV2 with TRBJ1-1; D ambiguous. This CDR3 is 14 amino acids long. Trimming shortened V by 6 bases and J by 0 bases, and 11 bases separated the two germline ends. The germline gives CDR1 SNHLY, CDR2 FYNNEI. DNA for the CDR3: TGTGCCAGCAGCACCAGCCCAATGAACACTGAAGCTTTCTTT. Its translation is CASSTSPMNTEAFF.

This chain links TRBV30 with TRBJ1-2; D is unclear. Germline CDR1 and CDR2: GTSNPN and SVGIG (reference sequence). V gave up 2 bases and J gave up 4 bases, with 20 bases separating them. The CDR3 has 16 amino acids. CDR3: CAWSSPRSDRGYGYTF. CDR3 coding DNA: TGTGCCTGGAGTTCACCCCGATCGGATCGAGGCTATGGCTACACCTTC.

This chain links TRBV9 with TRBJ1-4, with D possibly matching TRBD1 (6 bases). Germline loops: CDR1 SGDLS, CDR2 YYNGEE. The ends were cut back, 2 bases at V and 8 bases at J, with 13 bases in the middle. The length of the CDR3 is 14 residues. The CDR3 nucleotides read TGTGCCAGCAGCGTTTCAGGGCAGGGGGAAAAACTGTTTTTT. Protein: CASSVSGQGEKLFF.

This clone was seen only a few times. The rearrangement uses TRBV6-1 and TRBJ1-2, with a weak D call TRBD1 (6 bases). The V end lost 3 bases, the J end lost 4 bases, and 9 bases lay between the germline ends. This CDR3 region has 13 residues. The V gene's germline CDR1 is MNHNS and CDR2 SASEGT. The DNA for the CDR3 is TGTGCCAGCAGTGAGTGGACAGCCTATGGCTACACCTTC. Translating it yields CASSEWTAYGYTF.